The 23 T cell receptor beta chains in this list originate from one sample, sequenced in a study of blood T cell repertoires in COVID-19. Libraries were prepared by immunoSEQ multiplex PCR; TCRdb keeps only in-frame clonotypes and omits some of them. This sample yields a few hundred thousand clones, of which more than 80% are seen a single time; about 7% belongs to the top ten. The sample was peripheral blood. These TCRs come from a woman in her twenties or thirties with COVID-19, enrolled during active disease.

The chain is built from TRBV2 and TRBJ2-5; 9 positions match TRBD2. V was clipped by 4 bases and J by 1 base; unmatched bases: 1. Per germline, CDR1 SNHLY and CDR2 FYNNEI. CDR3 size: 14 residues. CDR3 in DNA: TGTGCCAGCAGTGCGACTAGCGGCCAAGAGACCCAGTACTTC. It yields the protein CASSATSGQETQYF.

V is TRBV6-5 and J is TRBJ2-7; 7 bases match TRBD1. The trim removed 0 bases at V and 7 bases at J, leaving 9 bases unmatched. Germline V gives CDR1 MNHEY, CDR2 SVGAGI. The CDR3 is 15 amino acids. The CDR3 is CASSYSSRGSLEQYF. CDR3 in DNA: TGTGCCAGCAGTTACTCTTCCAGGGGGAGCTTGGAGCAGTACTTC.

V usage is TRBV15 and J usage is TRBJ2-6; D possibly corresponds to TRBD1 (5 bases). The ends were cut back, 0 bases at V and 2 bases at J, with 8 bases in the middle. The CDR3 loop spans 16 amino acids. From germline, CDR1 is LNHNV and CDR2 YYDKDF (reference sequence). DNA for the CDR3: TGTGCCACCAGCAGAGATGGCAGGGCTGGGGCCAACGTCCTGACTTTC. Protein: CATSRDGRAGANVLTF.

The rearrangement uses TRBV9 and TRBJ2-7; D perhaps matches TRBD1 (5 bases). The CDR3 sequence is 13 residues long. Germline V lookup: CDR1 SGDLS, CDR2 YYNGEE. The V and J ends lost 4 bases and 3 bases respectively, with 11 bases between them. The CDR3 loop reads CASSPRQNYEQYF. CDR3 in DNA: TGTGCCAGCAGCCCGAGACAGAACTACGAGCAGTACTTC.

The chain has TRBV18 and TRBJ1-5, with a tentative D call TRBD1 (6 bases). The length of the CDR3 is 14 residues. V was clipped by 3 bases and J by 5 bases, with 11 bases between them. Germline V gives CDR1 KGHSH, CDR2 LQKENI. The CDR3 DNA is TGTGCCAGCTCACCGGGGGCCCGAGATCAGCCCCAGCATTTT. Its translation: CASSPGARDQPQHF.

The rearrangement joins TRBV30 to TRBJ1-1; 7 bases are shared with TRBD1. The germline V gene has CDR1 GTSNPN and CDR2 SVGIG (reference sequence). This CDR3 spans 14 amino acids. V gave up 2 bases and J gave up 6 bases; unmatched junction bases: 9. CDR3 in amino acids: CAWSPDRSRAEAFF. The CDR3 DNA is TGTGCCTGGAGTCCGGACAGGTCAAGGGCTGAAGCTTTCTTT.

This clone was recorded only once. The rearrangement uses TRBV3-1 (or the pseudogene TRBV3-2) and TRBJ2-1; TRBD1 matches 12 bases. CDR1 is LGHDT, CDR2 YNNKEL, per germline (reference sequence). J was trimmed by 4 bases and V by 7 bases; bases with no gene match: 17. The CDR3 spans 19 residues. The DNA for the CDR3 is TGTGCCAGCACGCGCGGGACAGGGGGCGCCGGGAGGTCTTACAATGAGCAGTTCTTC. It translates to CASTRGTGGAGRSYNEQFF.

The chain couples TRBV19 to TRBJ1-5, with a weak D call TRBD1 (6 bases). Per germline, CDR1 LNHDA and CDR2 SQIVND (reference sequence). Trimming took off 4 bases at V and 3 bases at J, with 19 bases between the two ends. This CDR3 comprises 17 residues. The DNA for the CDR3 is TGTGCCAGTAGTACGTCGACAGGTTGGCCCTTCAATCAGCCCCAGCATTTT. Amino acids: CASSTSTGWPFNQPQHF.

This sequence joins TRBV18 and TRBJ1-2; possibly TRBD1 for D (6 bases). Germline values: CDR1 KGHSH, CDR2 LQKENI. CDR3 size: 14 residues. V was clipped by 1 base and J by 8 bases, with 14 bases between them. The CDR3 nucleotides are TGTGCCAGCTCACCACGACCAGGGGATCGCGGCTACACCTTC. Protein product: CASSPRPGDRGYTF. Filled out from reference TRBV18 and TRBJ1-2, the complete variable domain reads NAGVMQNPRHLVRRRGQEARLRCSPMKGHSHVYWYRQLPEEGLKFMVYLQKENIIDESGMPKERFSAEFPKEGPSILRIQQVVRGDSAAYFCASSPRPGDRGYTFGSGTRLTVV.

The chain employs TRBV2 and TRBJ1-4; TRBD1 aligns across 12 bases. This CDR3 contains 17 residues. Losses at the gene ends were 1 base for V and 8 bases for J; bases not matched to a gene: 8. The germline CDR1 and CDR2 sequences are SNHLY and FYNNEI. The CDR3 region is CASSEGGTGGRREKLFF. CDR3 in DNA: TGTGCCAGCAGTGAAGGGGGGACAGGGGGCAGAAGGGAAAAACTGTTTTTT.

This chain uses TRBV28 with TRBJ1-1, with D unresolved. Germline CDR1 MDHEN, CDR2 SYDVKM. The CDR3 totals 12 residues. V lost 6 bases and J 8 bases, leaving 13 bases between the germline ends. Here the CDR3 DNA reads TGTGCCAGCAGGGATCTAGGATTAGAAGCTTTCTTT. Its translation: CASRDLGLEAFF.

This clone was recorded only once. This CDR3 is also generated by other DNA sequences in the sample. The rearrangement uses TRBV2 and TRBJ1-5; weak D call: TRBD1 (5 bases). Trimming took 3 bases from V and 7 from J, leaving 13 bases between them. The CDR3 has 14 amino acids. The germline V gene has CDR1 SNHLY and CDR2 FYNNEI. CDR3 bases: TGTGCCAGCAGTGAGGGGGGGGATTACCAGCCCCAGCATTTT. As protein: CASSEGGDYQPQHF.

This chain uses TRBV5-1 with TRBJ2-2; D might be TRBD2 (6 bases). The CDR3 sequence is 15 residues long. Germline loops: CDR1 SGHRS, CDR2 YFSETQ. The V end lost 2 bases, the J end lost 1 base, and 9 bases lay between the germline ends. CDR3 amino acids: CASSFPGLNTGELFF. The CDR3 DNA reads TGCGCCAGCAGCTTTCCGGGACTGAACACCGGGGAGCTGTTTTTT.

The DNA of the CDR3 is TGTGCCAGCAGCCAAGATACCGGGAGCCAGACTAGCACAGATACGCAGTATTTT. Amino acid sequence: CASSQDTGSQTSTDTQYF. V and J are TRBV4-2 and TRBJ2-3; possible D gene TRBD2, 6 bases. Germline V lookup: CDR1 LGHNA, CDR2 YNFKEQ. The V end was cut by 0 bases, the J end by 0 bases, with 16 bases between. The CDR3 runs to 18 residues.

This sequence joins TRBV5-1 and TRBJ2-3; 9 bases match TRBD2. Germline V lookup: CDR1 SGHRS, CDR2 YFSETQ. This CDR3 spans 16 amino acids. J was trimmed by 2 bases and V by 0 bases; bases with no gene match: 4. CDR3 nucleotide sequence: TGCGCCAGCAGCTTGGGACTAGCGGCACCCACAGATACGCAGTATTTT. It yields the protein CASSLGLAAPTDTQYF. Full variable domain (missing parts from reference TRBV5-1 and TRBJ2-3): KAGVTQTPRYLIKTRGQQVTLSCSPISGHRSVSWYQQTPGQGLQFLFEYFSETQRNKGNFPGRFSGRQFSNSRSEMNVSTLELGDSALYLCASSLGLAAPTDTQYFGPGTRLTVL.

In DNA form, the CDR3 reads TGTGCTAGTGGTTCAGGGACTAGCGTCAGCACAGATACGCAGTATTTT. It specifies CASGSGTSVSTDTQYF. The J gene is TRBJ2-3, the V gene TRBV12-5; 10 bases are shared with TRBD2. After removal of 4 bases from V and 0 bases from J, the junction contained 4 bases not matched to a gene. The CDR3 runs to 16 residues. The germline V gene encodes CDR1 LGHNT and CDR2 FRNRAP.

The J gene is TRBJ2-3, the V gene TRBV19; 9 nucleotides match TRBD2. This CDR3 has 14 residues. The ends lost 5 bases at V and 1 base at J; junction bases unmatched: 1. Germline values: CDR1 LNHDA, CDR2 SQIVND (reference sequence). In DNA form, the CDR3 reads TGTGCCAGTAGTGTAGCGGGGGGCACAGATACGCAGTATTTT. As protein: CASSVAGGTDTQYF.

The chain carries TRBV3-1 (or the pseudogene TRBV3-2) and TRBJ2-3, with D maybe TRBD2 (6 bases). Trimming removed 4 bases from V and 5 bases from J, with 13 bases in between. The CDR3 consists of 14 residues. Germline V CDR1 and CDR2: LGHDT, YNNKEL (reference sequence). CDR3 sequence (DNA): TGTGCCAGCAGCCCCCCAGGGCGGGGAGATACGCAGTATTTT. Residues: CASSPPGRGDTQYF.

The chain employs TRBV6-5 and TRBJ2-7, with 10 bases identical to TRBD1. V lost 8 bases and J lost 5; bases outside the gene matches: 3. This CDR3 is built from 12 residues. Per germline, CDR1 MNHEY and CDR2 SVGAGI. The CDR3 loop is CASWTGGNEQYF. CDR3 sequence (DNA): TGTGCCAGCTGGACAGGGGGGAACGAGCAGTACTTC.

J is TRBJ1-2 and V is TRBV5-6; no reliable D call. V was clipped by 0 bases and J by 2 bases, with 11 bases between them. Germline V gene lookup returns CDR1 SGHDT and CDR2 YYEEEE. This CDR3 contains 15 residues. CDR3 in DNA: TGTGCCAGCAGCTTGGAGGGAGGACTAAACTATGGCTACACCTTC. Protein product: CASSLEGGLNYGYTF. The full variable domain, its missing parts supplied by reference TRBV5-6 and TRBJ1-2, is DAGVTQSPTHLIKTRGQQVTLRCSPKSGHDTVSWYQQALGQGPQFIFQYYEEEERQRGNFPDRFSGHQFPNYSSELNVNALLLGDSALYLCASSLEGGLNYGYTFGSGTRLTVV.

The CDR3 DNA reads TGTGCCAGCAGCCCTGTCGGGGACACTTACTATGGCTACACCTTC. This encodes CASSPVGDTYYGYTF. J is TRBJ1-2 and V is TRBV7-2; TRBD1 is a possible D gene (6 bases). V lost 5 bases and J lost 3, with 16 bases in between. The germline V gene encodes CDR1 SGHTA and CDR2 FQGNSA. CDR3 length: 15 amino acids.

The V call is TRBV7-9, the J call TRBJ2-1; 7 bases align to TRBD1. CDR3 length: 12 residues. Looked up from germline, CDR1 is SEHNR and CDR2 is FQNEAQ (reference sequence). Losses at the gene ends were 3 bases for V and 7 bases for J; bases not matched to a gene: 0. For the CDR3, the DNA is TGTGCCAGCAGCTTGGGACAGAATGAGCAGTTCTTC. Translated: CASSLGQNEQFF. Drawing the rest from reference TRBV7-9 and TRBJ2-1, the complete variable domain is DTGVSQNPRHKITKRGQNVTFRCDPISEHNRLYWYRQTLGQGPEFLTYFQNEAQLEKSRLLSDRFSAERPKGSFSTLEIQRTEQGDSAMYLCASSLGQNEQFFGPGTRLTVL.

V is TRBV19 and J is TRBJ1-1; 10 bases line up with TRBD1. With V trimmed by 4 bases and J by 6 bases, 8 bases remained unmatched. Germline V lookup: CDR1 LNHDA, CDR2 SQIVND (reference sequence). This CDR3 has 15 residues. CDR3: CASSTRQGARSEAFF. The CDR3 DNA follows: TGTGCCAGTAGTACCCGACAGGGGGCTCGGTCTGAAGCTTTCTTT.